The 8 T cell receptor beta chains given below trace back to one sample, sequenced in a study of blood T cells in healthy people across ages (dated by TCRdb to the mid-2010s). Library preparation employed 5' RACE. The reads were generated on an Illumina HiSeq 2500. A second PCR of about 7 to 12 cycles was performed with a sample-barcoded 5' primer and a J-beta primer mix. TCRdb took the public reads, trimmed them with fastp at Q25, ran MiXCR for clone calling and kept in-frame beta chains. Rows are combined by CDR3 protein, so each entry shows the most common genes and DNA. Recorded for this sample are about 780,000 distinct CDR3 sequences; about half of them occurred a single time. The ten largest clones represent roughly 20% of the sample. The sequencing input was blood. Receptors originate from an elderly man in good health.

The sample holds a few counts of this clonotype. This chain connects TRBV9 to TRBJ2-1; a possible D gene is TRBD2 (5 bases). The CDR3 runs 15 residues. Deletions cut 0 bases from V and 7 bases from J, with 14 bases between. Germline V gene sequence: CDR1 SGDLS, CDR2 YYNGEE. The CDR3 protein is CASSVVATGKNEQFF. In DNA form, the CDR3 reads TGTGCCAGCAGCGTAGTGGCTACCGGGAAGAATGAGCAGTTCTTC.

V gene TRBV6-6 combines with J gene TRBJ1-5; 9 bases agree with TRBD1. This CDR3 region has 15 residues. Trimming at V came to 6 bases and at J to 7 bases, leaving 10 bases not matched to a gene. Germline lookup yields CDR1 MNHNY and CDR2 SVGAGI (reference sequence). The CDR3 spells CASRYRQGVEQPQHF. The CDR3 DNA sequence: TGTGCCAGCAGGTACAGACAGGGGGTTGAACAGCCCCAGCATTTT.

This clonotype was observed a handful of times. The chain has TRBV5-1 and TRBJ2-1, with 9 nucleotides matching TRBD1. The CDR3 length is 15 residues. V lost 0 bases to trimming and J lost 6 bases; unmatched junction nucleotides: 4. CDR1 and CDR2 (germline): SGHRS, YFSETQ. The CDR3 is CASSLAQGASNEQFF. CDR3 sequence (DNA): TGCGCCAGCAGCTTGGCACAGGGGGCTTCCAATGAGCAGTTCTTC.

This clonotype has only a few counts. The chain has TRBV7-2 and TRBJ2-7, with D maybe TRBD1 (5 bases). The ends were cut back, 3 bases at V and 2 bases at J, with 14 bases in the middle. Germline V gives CDR1 SGHTA, CDR2 FQGNSA. This CDR3 is built from 15 residues. CDR3 loop: CASSFAPGWTYEQYF. The CDR3 region has the DNA TGTGCCAGCAGCTTTGCCCCAGGGTGGACCTACGAGCAGTACTTC.

V is TRBV7-9 and J is TRBJ2-7; no reliable D call. Deletions cut 4 bases from V and 6 bases from J, with 22 bases between. CDR3 length: 16 amino acids. Germline V lookup: CDR1 SEHNR, CDR2 FQNEAQ (reference sequence). The CDR3 spells CASSSFYQDRNCEQYF. The CDR3 nucleotides are TGTGCCAGCAGCTCCTTCTACCAGGACCGGAACTGCGAGCAGTACTTC.

In its sample, this clonotype was seen once. A much bigger clone sits one base away, suggesting this may be a read error. This rearrangement joins TRBV20-1 to TRBJ2-7, with a possible D match to TRBD2 (6 bases). Trimming stripped 3 bases from V and 7 bases from J, with 22 bases between. Per germline, CDR1 DFQATT and CDR2 SNEGSKA (reference sequence). This CDR3 spans 15 amino acids. The CDR3 spells CSASPGRDVYGEQYF. The CDR3 nucleotides read TGCAGTGCTAGTCCCGGGAGAGACGTCTACGGGGAGCAGTACTTC.

CDR3 sequence: CASSPPGSAPWYF. The CDR3 bases are TGTGCCAGCAGCCCACCTGGATCCGCCCCTTGGTACTTC. The chain joins TRBV5-6 to TRBJ2-7; D gene uncertain. Trimming shortened V by 4 bases and J by 12 bases, and 20 bases separated the two germline ends. In germline, CDR1 is SGHDT, CDR2 YYEEEE. The CDR3 loop spans 13 amino acids. The full variable domain, with the rest looked up from reference TRBV5-6 and TRBJ2-7, is DAGVTQSPTHLIKTRGQQVTLRCSPKSGHDTVSWYQQALGQGPQFIFQYYEEEERQRGNFPDRFSGHQFPNYSSELNVNALLLGDSALYLCASSPPGSAPWYFGPGTRLTVT.

The V and J genes are TRBV6-5 and TRBJ2-6; no definite D call. The CDR3 loop spans 17 amino acids. V was pared by 3 bases and J by 0 bases, with 12 bases between. Per germline, CDR1 MNHEY and CDR2 SVGAGI. CDR3 protein: CASSYRAESSGANVLTF. The CDR3 DNA sequence: TGTGCCAGCAGTTATAGGGCGGAAAGCTCTGGGGCCAACGTCCTGACTTTC.